Here is one T cell receptor (beta chain) with its context. The antigen remains unidentified. The sample contains more than one DNA sequence encoding this CDR3. The CDR3 is 18 residues long. Germline loops: CDR1 SGHRS, CDR2 YFSETQ. V gave up 0 bases and J gave up 1 base; unmatched junction bases: 11. This specimen comes from a study of long-term antiretroviral therapy in people with HIV. Study-level points and caveats: Therapy changes, viral resistance and ART adherence were not documented in the available data. Subsequent to ART, diversity was augmented yet persisted below that of transplant donor controls. Repertoire dominance by clones expanded before ART was seen at all time points.

With survey level as its setting, the immunoSEQ assay was v3.0. The data were produced by immunoSEQ multiplex PCR, yet TCRdb's version contains in-frame clones alone and is incomplete. The sample lists around 8,600 clones, around 84% seen once, with roughly a quarter in the top ten. The J gene is TRBJ2-3, the V gene TRBV5-1; 7 bases are a match to TRBD2. The specimen comprised unsorted PBMCs, sampled 0.6 years before starting antiretroviral therapy. The TCR sequence derives from a man aged 35 to 55 with HIV. The CDR3 is CASSLARVASGGTDTQYF. The CDR3 nucleotides read TGCGCCAGCAGCTTGGCAAGAGTAGCGAGCGGGGGCACAGATACGCAGTATTTT.